Following are 24 T cell receptor beta chains from one sample sequenced in a study of regulatory T cells in long-lasting Graves disease. Specified time point: newly diagnosed GD, antithyroid drugs for less than 3 months. Construction of the TCR library relied on RNA isolated from PBMCs. To make TCR beta libraries, researchers used iRepertoire HTBI primers and Arm-PCR of CDR3 regions. A single record per CDR3 protein comes from TCRdb applying MiXCR to the multiplex PCR reads. The sample contains about 440,000 distinct CDR3 sequences, about 16% of which appear only once. Another study also made use of these data, one on T cells in Graves' hyperthyroidism and ophthalmopathy.

The sequencing here drew on peripheral blood mononuclear cells (PBMCs), taken at new diagnosis, from a patient treated with antithyroid drugs. Source of these receptors: a woman in her twenties or thirties with Graves disease.

The genes are TRBV7-8 and TRBJ2-7; 7 bases are a match to TRBD2. The CDR3 extends over 15 amino acids. Trimming took 3 bases from V and 3 from J; bases not matched to a gene: 8. Germline assignment: CDR1 SGHVS and CDR2 FQNEAQ. For the CDR3, the DNA is TGTGCCAGCAGCTTCCGGGACTACAATGTCTACGAGCAGTACTTC. Residues: CASSFRDYNVYEQYF.

This clonotype was seen more than once but under ten times. CDR3 sequence: CASKTGVTTGELFF. The CDR3 DNA reads as TGTGCCAGCAAAACAGGGGTTACCACCGGGGAGCTGTTTTTT. The chain has TRBV6-2 or TRBV6-3 and TRBJ2-2, with TRBD1 matching 7 bases. V lost 7 bases and J lost 4; bases outside the gene matches: 6. This CDR3 has 14 residues. Germline CDR1 is MNHEY and CDR2 is SVGEGT.

The sample holds many counts of this clonotype. This rearrangement joins TRBV2 to TRBJ1-6, with 7 bases lining up with TRBD1. The CDR3 has 17 amino acids. Per the germline V gene, CDR1 is SNHLY and CDR2 is FYNNEI. V dropped 4 bases and J dropped 9; count of bases not matched to a gene: 15. The CDR3 bases are TGTGCCAGCAGTGCCCTACGAGCAGGGGGGAGGAGTTCACCCCTCCACTTT. Its protein is CASSALRAGGRSSPLHF.

This clonotype came up many times. The chain employs TRBV29-1 and TRBJ1-1; the match to TRBD1 covers 8 bases. Germline V gene data show CDR1 as SQVTM and CDR2 as ANQGSEA. The V segment lost 8 bases and the J segment 8 bases; nucleotides outside the gene matches: 10. The CDR3 runs to 12 residues. Here the CDR3 reads CSITGQGIEAFF. CDR3 in DNA: TGCAGCATCACTGGACAGGGTATCGAAGCTTTCTTT.

This chain links TRBV5-6 with TRBJ2-2; D not resolved. Trimming removed 6 bases from V and 6 bases from J, with 9 bases in between. This CDR3 spans 12 amino acids. Germline lookup yields CDR1 SGHDT and CDR2 YYEEEE. The CDR3 loop is CASTGGAGELFF. The CDR3 DNA is TGTGCCAGCACCGGTGGTGCCGGGGAGCTGTTTTTT.

This clonotype has ten or more counts. V is TRBV27 and J is TRBJ1-2, with a weak D call TRBD1 (6 bases). V gave up 3 bases and J gave up 8 bases, with 13 bases separating them. CDR3 length equals 13 residues. From germline, CDR1 is MNHEY and CDR2 SMNVEV (reference sequence). In DNA, the CDR3 is TGTGCCAGCAGTTTGACAGGCTATGGAGGCTACACCTTC. Translation: CASSLTGYGGYTF.

This clonotype was detected ten times or more. The genes are TRBV27 and TRBJ1-1; D ambiguous. Trimming stripped 8 bases from V and 1 base from J, with 14 bases between. Germline CDR1 and CDR2: MNHEY and SMNVEV (reference sequence). The CDR3 consists of 14 residues. The CDR3 region has the DNA TGTGCCAGCGGCCTGATAATGGGGAACACTGAAGCTTTCTTT. This sequence encodes CASGLIMGNTEAFF.

This clonotype was counted a few times. The J gene is TRBJ2-7, the V gene TRBV5-6; the D gene is possibly TRBD1 (6 bases). CDR3 length: 14 amino acids. Germline V gene sequence: CDR1 SGHDT, CDR2 YYEEEE. V gave up 5 bases and J gave up 2 bases, with 14 bases separating them. CDR3 region: CASSTGSLPYEQYF. The DNA of the CDR3 is TGTGCCAGCAGTACAGGGTCACTACCCTACGAGCAGTACTTC.

This chain uses TRBV5-1 with TRBJ1-4; TRBD1 matches 9 bases. CDR1 is SGHRS and CDR2 is YFSETQ in the germline V gene. V was clipped by 4 bases and J by 3 bases; unmatched bases: 10. This CDR3 contains 17 residues. This chain's CDR3 is CASSEDRGGGSNEKLFF. CDR3 DNA: TGCGCCAGCAGCGAGGACAGGGGCGGAGGATCTAATGAAAAACTGTTTTTT.

This clonotype was counted at least ten times. The rearrangement joins TRBV12-5 to TRBJ1-2; D gene unclear. CDR1 LGHNT and CDR2 FRNRAP come from the germline V gene. The CDR3 runs 14 residues. Trimming removed 4 bases from V and 3 bases from J, with 12 bases in between. CDR3 in amino acids: CASGWITGDYGYTF. For the CDR3, the DNA is TGTGCTAGTGGTTGGATAACGGGCGACTATGGCTACACCTTC.

The rearrangement links TRBV6-1 to TRBJ2-7; maybe TRBD1 (6 bases). V lost 6 bases and J 6 bases, leaving 15 bases between the germline ends. The CDR3 covers 13 residues. Germline values: CDR1 MNHNS, CDR2 SASEGT. This chain's CDR3 is CASRDRPLGEQYF. The CDR3 bases are TGTGCCAGCAGGGACAGACCCCTGGGCGAGCAGTACTTC.

J is TRBJ1-4 and V is TRBV19, with a tentative D call TRBD1 (5 bases). CDR3 length equals 13 residues. Trimming stripped 6 bases from V and 6 bases from J, with 11 bases between. Germline loops: CDR1 LNHDA, CDR2 SQIVND (reference sequence). The CDR3 nucleotides read TGTGCCAGTAGGGGGGACTTTTATGAAAAACTGTTTTTT. This gives the protein CASRGDFYEKLFF. Full variable domain (outside the CDR3, taken from reference TRBV19 and TRBJ1-4): DGGITQSPKYLFRKEGQNVTLSCEQNLNHDAMYWYRQDPGQGLRLIYYSQIVNDFQKGDIAEGYSVSREKKESFPLTVTSAQKNPTAFYLCASRGDFYEKLFFGSGTQLSVL.

About this clonotype: Possible read error: a much larger clone is one base away. The chain recombines TRBV18 with TRBJ2-1; 10 nucleotides agree with TRBD2. The CDR3 runs to 17 residues. Per germline, CDR1 KGHSH and CDR2 LQKENI. This chain's CDR3 is CASSRLGGTSDYDEQFF. The DNA for the CDR3 is TGTGCCAGCTCGCGGTTAGGAGGGACTAGCGACTACGATGAGCAGTTCTTC.

This clonotype appeared a few times. The chain's CDR3 is CASSPTTGGATGELFF. The DNA for the CDR3 is TGTGCCAGCAGCCCCACCACAGGGGGCGCGACCGGGGAGCTGTTTTTT. This chain uses TRBV9 with TRBJ2-2; 9 positions match TRBD1. Trimming took 4 bases from V and 5 from J; bases not matched to a gene: 9. Germline V gene sequence: CDR1 SGDLS, CDR2 YYNGEE. The CDR3 has 16 residues.

This clonotype was observed many times. V gene TRBV11-2 combines with J gene TRBJ1-1, with TRBD1 as a possible D gene (5 bases). Deletions cut 3 bases from V and 7 bases from J, with 6 bases between. Germline V gene data show CDR1 as SGHAT and CDR2 as FQNNGV. The CDR3 runs 11 residues. The CDR3 protein is CASSFRVEAFF. CDR3 nucleotides: TGTGCCAGCAGCTTCAGGGTTGAAGCTTTCTTT. The complete variable domain, with remaining parts taken from reference TRBV11-2 and TRBJ1-1, reads EAGVAQSPRYKIIEKRQSVAFWCNPISGHATLYWYQQILGQGPKLLIQFQNNGVVDDSQLPKDRFSAERLKGVDSTLKIQPAKLEDSAVYLCASSFRVEAFFGQGTRLTVV.

This clonotype was seen repeatedly, ten times or more. V and J are TRBV3-1 and TRBJ2-1, with 10 bases that match TRBD2. CDR1 and CDR2 (germline): LGHDT, YNNKEL (reference sequence). The junction had 4 bases not matched to a gene; V was cut back by 3 bases and J by 5 bases. The CDR3 totals 15 residues. In DNA form, the CDR3 reads TGTGCCAGCAGCCACGGGACTAGCGCCGACAATGAGCAGTTCTTC. It is translated as CASSHGTSADNEQFF.

This clonotype showed up many times. This sequence joins TRBV28 and TRBJ2-1, with 11 bases matching TRBD2. The germline CDR1 and CDR2 sequences are MDHEN and SYDVKM. There are 16 residues in the CDR3. V was clipped by 5 bases and J by 7 bases; unmatched bases: 10. The CDR3 loop reads CASSPFRLAGRNEQFF. The CDR3 nucleotides are TGTGCCAGCAGTCCGTTCCGACTAGCGGGACGTAATGAGCAGTTCTTC.

This clonotype was picked up a small number of times. This chain connects TRBV6-1 to TRBJ1-4; 10 nucleotides match TRBD1. Germline V gives CDR1 MNHNS, CDR2 SASEGT. V was clipped by 6 bases and J by 7 bases; unmatched bases: 11. The CDR3 sequence is 16 residues long. CDR3 region: CASSNTDRGQREKLFF. The CDR3 region has the DNA TGTGCCAGCAGCAATACCGACAGGGGGCAGCGTGAAAAACTGTTTTTT.

In this sample, this clonotype turned up many times. This chain uses TRBV6-1 with TRBJ2-5; the D is unclear. From germline, CDR1 is MNHNS and CDR2 SASEGT. This CDR3 has 13 residues. V was cut by 7 bases and J by 0 bases, with 9 bases left in between. CDR3 sequence reads: CASMVGNQETQYF. The CDR3 DNA reads TGTGCCAGCATGGTGGGGAACCAAGAGACCCAGTACTTC.

This clonotype occurred many times. The V call is TRBV5-1, the J call TRBJ1-1; D not resolved. Per the germline V gene, CDR1 is SGHRS and CDR2 is YFSETQ. The CDR3 sequence is 14 residues long. Trimming shortened V by 0 bases and J by 1 base, and 7 bases separated the two germline ends. The CDR3 sequence: CASSLVQKNTEAFF. The DNA for the CDR3 is TGCGCCAGCAGCTTGGTTCAGAAGAACACTGAAGCTTTCTTT. Full variable domain (rest looked up from reference TRBV5-1 and TRBJ1-1): KAGVTQTPRYLIKTRGQQVTLSCSPISGHRSVSWYQQTPGQGLQFLFEYFSETQRNKGNFPGRFSGRQFSNSRSEMNVSTLELGDSALYLCASSLVQKNTEAFFGQGTRLTVV.

The J gene is TRBJ2-5, the V gene TRBV25-1; no definite D call. Germline V gene sequence: CDR1 MGHDK, CDR2 SYGVNS. The CDR3 is 15 amino acids. Between the trimmed V and J ends, which lost 5 bases and 4 bases, there was a span of 17 bases. CDR3 loop: CASSPPANPPETQYF. The CDR3 bases are TGTGCCAGCAGTCCCCCGGCCAACCCTCCAGAGACCCAGTACTTC.

At least ten counts were recorded for this clonotype. The gene calls are TRBV7-9 and TRBJ2-7, with D perhaps TRBD1 (6 bases). The ends were cut back, 5 bases at V and 1 base at J, with 18 bases in the middle. Germline-derived CDR1 and CDR2 are SEHNR and FQNEAQ (reference sequence). The CDR3 loop spans 16 amino acids. The CDR3 loop reads CASSARLPQGSYEQYF. CDR3 nucleotide sequence: TGTGCCAGCAGCGCTAGACTCCCCCAGGGGTCCTACGAGCAGTACTTC.

This clonotype was seen repeatedly, ten times or more. V gene TRBV2 combines with J gene TRBJ2-1, with 7 bases fitting TRBD2. This CDR3 comprises 15 residues. From germline, CDR1 is SNHLY and CDR2 FYNNEI. Germline trimming cut 6 bases from V and 2 bases from J; bases unmatched to any gene: 7. The CDR3 loop is CASRPSGKTYNEQFF. CDR3 nucleotides: TGTGCCAGCAGACCCAGCGGGAAAACCTACAATGAGCAGTTCTTC.

This clonotype was recorded at least ten times. The DNA for the CDR3 is TGTGCCAGCAGCTTCGAGAGATCCTACGAGCAGTACTTC. This translates into CASSFERSYEQYF. The chain joins TRBV7-2 to TRBJ2-7, with D unclear. Trimming removed 3 bases from V and 1 base from J, with 7 bases in between. This CDR3 is 13 amino acids long. Germline V gene data show CDR1 as SGHTA and CDR2 as FQGNSA.